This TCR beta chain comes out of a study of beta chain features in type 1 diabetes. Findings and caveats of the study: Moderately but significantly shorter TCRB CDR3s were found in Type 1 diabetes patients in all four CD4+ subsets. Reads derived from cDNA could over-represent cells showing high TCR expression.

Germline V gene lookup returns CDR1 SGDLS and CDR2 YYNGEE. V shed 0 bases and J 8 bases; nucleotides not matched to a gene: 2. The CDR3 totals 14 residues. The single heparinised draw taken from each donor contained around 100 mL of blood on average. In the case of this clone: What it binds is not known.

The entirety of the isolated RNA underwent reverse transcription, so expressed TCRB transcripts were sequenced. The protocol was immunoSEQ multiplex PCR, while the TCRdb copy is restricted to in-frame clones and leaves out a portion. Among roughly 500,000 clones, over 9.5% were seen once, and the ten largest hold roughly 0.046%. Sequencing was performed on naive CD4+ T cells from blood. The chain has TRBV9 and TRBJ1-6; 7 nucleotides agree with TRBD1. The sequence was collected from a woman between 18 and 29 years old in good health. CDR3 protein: CASSVGQGDSPLHF. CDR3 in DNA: TGTGCCAGCAGCGTAGGGCAGGGGGATTCACCCCTCCACTTT.